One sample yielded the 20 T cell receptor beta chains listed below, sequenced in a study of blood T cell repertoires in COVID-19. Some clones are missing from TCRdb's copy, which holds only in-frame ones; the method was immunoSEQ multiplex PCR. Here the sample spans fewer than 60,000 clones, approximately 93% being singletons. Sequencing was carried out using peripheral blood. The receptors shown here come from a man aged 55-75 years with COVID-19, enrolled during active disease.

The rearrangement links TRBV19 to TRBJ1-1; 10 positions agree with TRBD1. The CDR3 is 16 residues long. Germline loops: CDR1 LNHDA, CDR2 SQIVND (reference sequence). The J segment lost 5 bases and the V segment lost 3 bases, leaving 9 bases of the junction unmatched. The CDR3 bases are TGTGCCAGTAGTATGGGACAGGGGTCGGGGACAACTGAAGCTTTCTTT. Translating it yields CASSMGQGSGTTEAFF. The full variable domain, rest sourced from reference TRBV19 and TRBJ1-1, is DGGITQSPKYLFRKEGQNVTLSCEQNLNHDAMYWYRQDPGQGLRLIYYSQIVNDFQKGDIAEGYSVSREKKESFPLTVTSAQKNPTAFYLCASSMGQGSGTTEAFFGQGTRLTVV.

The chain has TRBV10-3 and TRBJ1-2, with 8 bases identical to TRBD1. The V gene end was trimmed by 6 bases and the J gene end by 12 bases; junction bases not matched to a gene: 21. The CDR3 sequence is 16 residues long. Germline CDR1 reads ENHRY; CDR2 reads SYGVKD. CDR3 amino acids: CAIRDGPGTGAGGNTF. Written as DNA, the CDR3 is TGTGCCATCAGGGACGGACCCGGGACAGGTGCGGGGGGGAACACCTTC.

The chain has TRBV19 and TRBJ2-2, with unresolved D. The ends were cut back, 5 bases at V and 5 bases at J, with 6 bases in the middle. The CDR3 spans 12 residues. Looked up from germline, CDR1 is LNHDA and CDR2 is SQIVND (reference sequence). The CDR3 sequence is CASSPRTGELFF. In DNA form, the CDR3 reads TGTGCCAGTAGTCCGAGGACCGGGGAGCTGTTTTTT.

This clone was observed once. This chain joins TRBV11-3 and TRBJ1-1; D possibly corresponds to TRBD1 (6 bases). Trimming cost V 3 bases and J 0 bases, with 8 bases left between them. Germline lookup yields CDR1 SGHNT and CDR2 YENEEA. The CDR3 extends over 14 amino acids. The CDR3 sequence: CASSFRGMNTEAFF. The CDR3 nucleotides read TGTGCCAGCAGCTTCAGGGGCATGAACACTGAAGCTTTCTTT.

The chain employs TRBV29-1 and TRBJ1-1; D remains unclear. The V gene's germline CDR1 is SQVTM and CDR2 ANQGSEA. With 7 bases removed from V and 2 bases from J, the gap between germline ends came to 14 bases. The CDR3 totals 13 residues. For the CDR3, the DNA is TGCAGCGCTCGACGAACAGAAAACACTGAAGCTTTCTTT. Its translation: CSARRTENTEAFF.

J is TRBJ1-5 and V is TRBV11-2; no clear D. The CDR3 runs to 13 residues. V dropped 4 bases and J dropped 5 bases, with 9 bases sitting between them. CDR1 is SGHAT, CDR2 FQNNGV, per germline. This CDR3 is CASSSSFDQPQHF. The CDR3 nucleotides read TGTGCCAGCAGCTCCAGTTTCGATCAGCCCCAGCATTTT. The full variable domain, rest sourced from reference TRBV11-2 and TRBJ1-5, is EAGVAQSPRYKIIEKRQSVAFWCNPISGHATLYWYQQILGQGPKLLIQFQNNGVVDDSQLPKDRFSAERLKGVDSTLKIQPAKLEDSAVYLCASSSSFDQPQHFGDGTRLSIL.

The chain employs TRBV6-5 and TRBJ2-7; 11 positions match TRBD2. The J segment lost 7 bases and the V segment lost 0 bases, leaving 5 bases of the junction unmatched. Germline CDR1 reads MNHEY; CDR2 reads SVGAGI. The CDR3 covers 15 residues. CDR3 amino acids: CASSYSTSGVGEQYF. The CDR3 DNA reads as TGTGCCAGCAGTTACTCGACTAGCGGGGTGGGAGAGCAGTACTTC.

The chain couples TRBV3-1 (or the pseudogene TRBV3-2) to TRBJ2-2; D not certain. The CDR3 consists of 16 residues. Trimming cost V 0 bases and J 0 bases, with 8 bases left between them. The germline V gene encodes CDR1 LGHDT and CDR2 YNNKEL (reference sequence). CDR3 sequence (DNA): TGTGCCAGCAGCCAAGATTCCCTCGCGAACACCGGGGAGCTGTTTTTT. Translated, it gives CASSQDSLANTGELFF.

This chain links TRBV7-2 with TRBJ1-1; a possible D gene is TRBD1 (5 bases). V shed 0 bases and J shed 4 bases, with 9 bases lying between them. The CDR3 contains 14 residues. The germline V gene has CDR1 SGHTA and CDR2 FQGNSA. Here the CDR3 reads CASSLAGGGTEAFF. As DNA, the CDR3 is TGTGCCAGCAGCTTAGCGGGGGGGGGCACTGAAGCTTTCTTT.

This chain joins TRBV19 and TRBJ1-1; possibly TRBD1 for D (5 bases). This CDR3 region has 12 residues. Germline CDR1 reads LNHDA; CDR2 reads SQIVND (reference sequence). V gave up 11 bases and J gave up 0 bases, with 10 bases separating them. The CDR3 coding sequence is TGTGCCTCCGGGGGACTGAACACTGAAGCTTTCTTT. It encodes CASGGLNTEAFF.

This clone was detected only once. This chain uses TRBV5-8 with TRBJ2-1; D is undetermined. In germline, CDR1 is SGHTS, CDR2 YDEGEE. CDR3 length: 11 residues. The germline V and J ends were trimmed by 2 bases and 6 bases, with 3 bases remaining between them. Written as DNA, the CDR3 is TGTGCCAGCAGCTTCCGCAATGAGCAGTTCTTC. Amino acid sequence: CASSFRNEQFF. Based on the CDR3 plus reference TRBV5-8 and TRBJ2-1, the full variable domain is EAGVTQSPTHLIKTRGQQATLRCSPISGHTSVYWYQQALGLGLQFLLWYDEGEERNRGNFPPRFSGRQFPNYSSELNVNALELEDSALYLCASSFRNEQFFGPGTRLTVL.

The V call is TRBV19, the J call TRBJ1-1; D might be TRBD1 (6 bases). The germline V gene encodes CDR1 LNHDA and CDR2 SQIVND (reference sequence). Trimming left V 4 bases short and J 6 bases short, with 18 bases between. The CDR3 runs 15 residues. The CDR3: CASSNRAGGVPEAFF. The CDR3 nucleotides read TGTGCCAGTAGTAACAGGGCGGGGGGTGTTCCTGAAGCTTTCTTT.

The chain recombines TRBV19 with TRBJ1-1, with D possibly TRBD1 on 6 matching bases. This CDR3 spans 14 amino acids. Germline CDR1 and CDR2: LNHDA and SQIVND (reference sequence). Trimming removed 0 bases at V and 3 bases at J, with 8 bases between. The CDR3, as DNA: TGTGCCAGTAGTATAGAAGGGGGATACACTGAAGCTTTCTTT. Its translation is CASSIEGGYTEAFF.

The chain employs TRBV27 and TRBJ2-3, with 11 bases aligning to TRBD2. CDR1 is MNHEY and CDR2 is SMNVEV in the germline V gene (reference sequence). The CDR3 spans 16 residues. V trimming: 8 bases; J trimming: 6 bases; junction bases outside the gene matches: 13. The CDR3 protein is CASRVLAGGPGDTQYF. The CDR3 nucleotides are TGTGCCAGCCGGGTTTTAGCGGGAGGGCCAGGGGATACGCAGTATTTT.

CDR3 sequence (DNA): TGTGCCACCAGCAGCCAGAGGGGGTTCAACGAGCAGTACTTC. Protein product: CATSSQRGFNEQYF. V is TRBV15 and J is TRBJ2-7; TRBD1 is a possible D gene (6 bases). CDR1 LNHNV and CDR2 YYDKDF come from the germline V gene (reference sequence). This CDR3 has 14 residues. V was pared by 3 bases and J by 5 bases, with 14 bases between.

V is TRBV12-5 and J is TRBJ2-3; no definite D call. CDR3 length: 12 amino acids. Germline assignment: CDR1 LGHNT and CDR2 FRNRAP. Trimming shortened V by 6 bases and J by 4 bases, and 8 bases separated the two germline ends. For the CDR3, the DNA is TGTGCTAGTGGAACCCGGGCAGATACGCAGTATTTT. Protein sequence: CASGTRADTQYF.

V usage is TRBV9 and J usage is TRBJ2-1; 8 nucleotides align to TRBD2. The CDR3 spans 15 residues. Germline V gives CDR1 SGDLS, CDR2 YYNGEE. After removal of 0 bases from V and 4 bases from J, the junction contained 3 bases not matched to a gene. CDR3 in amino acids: CASSVELAEYNEQFF. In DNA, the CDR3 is TGTGCCAGCAGCGTAGAACTAGCGGAATACAATGAGCAGTTCTTC. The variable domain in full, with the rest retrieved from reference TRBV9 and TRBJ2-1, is DSGVTQTPKHLITATGQRVTLRCSPRSGDLSVYWYQQSLDQGLQFLIQYYNGEERAKGNILERFSAQQFPDLHSELNLSSLELGDSALYFCASSVELAEYNEQFFGPGTRLTVL.

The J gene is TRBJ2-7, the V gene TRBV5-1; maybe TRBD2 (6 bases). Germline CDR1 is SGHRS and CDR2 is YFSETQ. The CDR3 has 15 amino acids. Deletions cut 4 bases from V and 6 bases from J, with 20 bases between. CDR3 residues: CASSARLGLWGEQYF. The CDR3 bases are TGCGCCAGCAGCGCGAGACTAGGTCTGTGGGGCGAGCAGTACTTC.

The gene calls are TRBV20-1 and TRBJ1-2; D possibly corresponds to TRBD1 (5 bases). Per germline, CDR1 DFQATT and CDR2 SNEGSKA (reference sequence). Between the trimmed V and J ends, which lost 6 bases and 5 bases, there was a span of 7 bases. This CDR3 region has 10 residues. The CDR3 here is CSAKGYGYTF. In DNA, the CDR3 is TGCAGTGCGAAGGGGTATGGCTACACCTTC.

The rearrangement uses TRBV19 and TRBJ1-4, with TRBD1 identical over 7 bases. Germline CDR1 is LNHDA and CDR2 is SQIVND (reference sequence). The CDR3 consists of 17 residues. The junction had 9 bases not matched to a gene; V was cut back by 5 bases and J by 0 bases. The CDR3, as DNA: TGTGCCAGTAGTTCACCTGGACAGGAGGCAACTAATGAAAAACTGTTTTTT. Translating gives CASSSPGQEATNEKLFF.